This T cell receptor beta chain is drawn from a study of long-term antiretroviral therapy in people with HIV. Study-level points and caveats: Narrower CDR3 length ranges marked HIV repertoires relative to controls.

Every one of the donors gave at least one pre-ART PBMC sample and at least two post-ART PBMC samples. Every specimen provided roughly 0.95-11 million cryopreserved PBMC before DNA extraction took place. Version v3.0 of the immunoSEQ assay ran at survey level. The protocol was immunoSEQ multiplex PCR, while the TCRdb copy is restricted to in-frame clones and leaves out a portion. The sample contains over 25,000 clones, over 70% of which appear only once. This clone has more than one count but fewer than ten. The antigen is undetermined. This CDR3 has 13 residues. Germline V gives CDR1 SGHAT, CDR2 FQNNGV. V was trimmed by 3 bases and J by 7 bases, leaving 12 bases between them.

The J gene is TRBJ1-2, the V gene TRBV11-2, with D possibly being TRBD1 (5 bases). Sequences were derived from unsorted PBMCs, sampled 1.1 years before starting antiretroviral therapy. The receptor was derived from a woman aged 25-40 years with HIV. The CDR3 reads CASSLPMGTGYTF. The CDR3 coding sequence is TGTGCCAGCAGCTTGCCAATGGGGACTGGCTACACCTTC.